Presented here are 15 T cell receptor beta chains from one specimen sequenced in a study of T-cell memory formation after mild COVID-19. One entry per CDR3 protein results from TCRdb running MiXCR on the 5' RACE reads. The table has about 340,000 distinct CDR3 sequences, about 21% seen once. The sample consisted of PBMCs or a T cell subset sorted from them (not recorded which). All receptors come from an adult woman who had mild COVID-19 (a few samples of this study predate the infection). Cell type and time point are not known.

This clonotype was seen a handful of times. CDR3 loop: CASTPGMGYEQYF. In DNA, the CDR3 is TGTGCCAGTACCCCAGGGATGGGCTACGAGCAGTACTTC. The rearrangement uses TRBV19 and TRBJ2-7; D possibly corresponds to TRBD1 (5 bases). The CDR3 spans 13 residues. Germline lookup yields CDR1 LNHDA and CDR2 SQIVND (reference sequence). V lost 7 bases and J 3 bases, leaving 13 bases between the germline ends.

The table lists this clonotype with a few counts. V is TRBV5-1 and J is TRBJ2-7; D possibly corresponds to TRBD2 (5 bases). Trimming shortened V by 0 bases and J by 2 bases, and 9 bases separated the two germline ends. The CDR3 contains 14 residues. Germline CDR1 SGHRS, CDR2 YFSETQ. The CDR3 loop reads CASSLEPGTYEQYF. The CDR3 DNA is TGCGCCAGCAGCTTGGAACCGGGAACCTACGAGCAGTACTTC. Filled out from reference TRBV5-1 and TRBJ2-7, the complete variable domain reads KAGVTQTPRYLIKTRGQQVTLSCSPISGHRSVSWYQQTPGQGLQFLFEYFSETQRNKGNFPGRFSGRQFSNSRSEMNVSTLELGDSALYLCASSLEPGTYEQYFGPGTRLTVT.

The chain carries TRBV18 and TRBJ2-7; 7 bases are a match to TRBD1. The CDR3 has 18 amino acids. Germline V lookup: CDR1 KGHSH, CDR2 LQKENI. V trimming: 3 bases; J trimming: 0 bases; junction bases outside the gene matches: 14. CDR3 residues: CASSPLASDRPSSYEQYF. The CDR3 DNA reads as TGTGCCAGCTCACCCCTAGCTTCGGACAGGCCGAGCTCCTACGAGCAGTACTTC.

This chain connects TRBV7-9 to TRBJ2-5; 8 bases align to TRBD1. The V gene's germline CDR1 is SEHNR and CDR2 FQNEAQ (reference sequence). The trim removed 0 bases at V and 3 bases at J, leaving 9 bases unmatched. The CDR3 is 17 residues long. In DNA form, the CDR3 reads TGTGCCAGCAGCTTAGCCGGACAGGGACTCCTTAAAGAGACCCAGTACTTC. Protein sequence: CASSLAGQGLLKETQYF.

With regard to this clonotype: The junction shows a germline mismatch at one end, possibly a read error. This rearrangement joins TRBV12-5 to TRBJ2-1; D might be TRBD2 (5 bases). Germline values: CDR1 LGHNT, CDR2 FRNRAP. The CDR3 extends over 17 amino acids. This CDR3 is CASGITSGASSHNEQFF. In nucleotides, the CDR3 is TGTGCTAGTGGTATAACATCGGGTGCTAGCTCCCACAATGAGCAGTTCTTC.

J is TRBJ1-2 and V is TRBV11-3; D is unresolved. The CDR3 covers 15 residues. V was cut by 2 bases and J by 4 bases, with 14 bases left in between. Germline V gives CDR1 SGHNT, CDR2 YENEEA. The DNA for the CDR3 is TGTGCCAGCAGCTTACTCTTCGTATCTGCCTATGGCTACACCTTC. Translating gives CASSLLFVSAYGYTF.

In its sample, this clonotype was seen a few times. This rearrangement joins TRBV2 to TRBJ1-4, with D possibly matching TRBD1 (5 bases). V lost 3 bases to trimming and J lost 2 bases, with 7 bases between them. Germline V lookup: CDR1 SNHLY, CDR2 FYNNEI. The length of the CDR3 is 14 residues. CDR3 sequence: CASSDSGTNEKLFF. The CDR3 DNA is TGTGCCAGCAGTGATTCAGGGACTAATGAAAAACTGTTTTTT.

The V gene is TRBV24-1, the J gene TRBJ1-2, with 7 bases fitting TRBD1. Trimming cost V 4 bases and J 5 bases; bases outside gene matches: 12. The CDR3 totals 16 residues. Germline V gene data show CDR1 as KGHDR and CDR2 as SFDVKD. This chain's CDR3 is CATSDRNRQGLYGYTF. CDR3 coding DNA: TGTGCCACCAGTGACCGGAATCGACAGGGACTATATGGCTACACCTTC.

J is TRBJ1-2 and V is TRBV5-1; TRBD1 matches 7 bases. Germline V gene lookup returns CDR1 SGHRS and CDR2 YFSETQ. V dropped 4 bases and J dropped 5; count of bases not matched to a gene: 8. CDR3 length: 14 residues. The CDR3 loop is CASSREGQAYGYTF. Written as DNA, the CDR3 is TGCGCCAGCAGCAGAGAAGGACAGGCTTATGGCTACACCTTC.

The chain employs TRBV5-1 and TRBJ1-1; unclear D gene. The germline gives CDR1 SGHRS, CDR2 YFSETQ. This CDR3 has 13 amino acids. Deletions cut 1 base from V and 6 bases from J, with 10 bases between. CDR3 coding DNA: TGCGCCAGCAGCTTGAGGGAAGTCGCTGAAGCTTTCTTT. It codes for CASSLREVAEAFF.

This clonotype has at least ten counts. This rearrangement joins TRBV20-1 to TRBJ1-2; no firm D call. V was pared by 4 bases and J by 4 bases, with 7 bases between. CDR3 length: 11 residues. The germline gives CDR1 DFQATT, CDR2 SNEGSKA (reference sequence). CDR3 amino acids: CSANPSYGYTF. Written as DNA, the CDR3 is TGCAGTGCTAACCCCTCCTATGGCTACACCTTC.

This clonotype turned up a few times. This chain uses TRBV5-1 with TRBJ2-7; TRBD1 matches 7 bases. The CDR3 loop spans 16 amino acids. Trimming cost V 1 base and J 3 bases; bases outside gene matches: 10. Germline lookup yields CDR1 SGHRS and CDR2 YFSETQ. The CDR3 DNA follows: TGCGCCAGCAGCTTGAAGGGACAGAGGACAGACTACGAGCAGTACTTC. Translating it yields CASSLKGQRTDYEQYF.

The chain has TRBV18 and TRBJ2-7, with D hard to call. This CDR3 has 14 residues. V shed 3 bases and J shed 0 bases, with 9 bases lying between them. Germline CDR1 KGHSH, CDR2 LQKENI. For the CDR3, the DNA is TGTGCCAGCTCACCGGGCGTCAGCTCCTACGAGCAGTACTTC. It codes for CASSPGVSSYEQYF.

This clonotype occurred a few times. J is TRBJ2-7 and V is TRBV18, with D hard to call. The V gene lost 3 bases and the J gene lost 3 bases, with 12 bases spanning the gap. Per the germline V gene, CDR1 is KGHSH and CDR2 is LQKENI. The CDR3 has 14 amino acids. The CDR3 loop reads CASSPLGFNYEQYF. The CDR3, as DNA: TGTGCCAGCTCACCTCTGGGATTCAACTACGAGCAGTACTTC.

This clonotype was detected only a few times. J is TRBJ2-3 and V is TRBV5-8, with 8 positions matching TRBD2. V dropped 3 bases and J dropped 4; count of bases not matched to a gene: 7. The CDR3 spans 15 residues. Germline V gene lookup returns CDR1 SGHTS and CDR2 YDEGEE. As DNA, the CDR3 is TGTGCCAGCAGCTCGGGAGGGCCTGGGGCAGATACGCAGTATTTT. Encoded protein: CASSSGGPGADTQYF.